The text below deals with one TCR beta chain. Antigen: not known. Germline V gene lookup returns CDR1 SGHRS and CDR2 YFSETQ. V dropped 0 bases and J dropped 10 bases, with 17 bases sitting between them. The CDR3 is 16 residues long. The data are from a study of shared clonotypes between healthy human individuals. Running of the assay took place at deep level. Original processing methods: Filtering differed, since immunoSEQ gave only junction sequences and no quality scores. Sequencing used immunoSEQ multiplex PCR; TCRdb keeps in-frame clones, though not all of them. V, J and clone size are those of that table, while D and trimming were read from the DNA. Here the sample spans over a million clones, about 80% being singletons. Whole-study results and caveats: Richness estimates generally favored naive over memory subsets.

The sequenced sample consisted of memory CD4+ T cells sorted from blood. Indicated subset: CD45RA-negative fraction. The V and J genes are TRBV5-1 and TRBJ1-6, with D possibly matching TRBD1 (5 bases). The clonotype originates from a man aged 18 to 29 in good health. DNA of the CDR3: TGCGCCAGCAGCTTGGTTTGGGCAGGGTTGGGATCACCCCTCCACTTT. It specifies CASSLVWAGLGSPLHF.